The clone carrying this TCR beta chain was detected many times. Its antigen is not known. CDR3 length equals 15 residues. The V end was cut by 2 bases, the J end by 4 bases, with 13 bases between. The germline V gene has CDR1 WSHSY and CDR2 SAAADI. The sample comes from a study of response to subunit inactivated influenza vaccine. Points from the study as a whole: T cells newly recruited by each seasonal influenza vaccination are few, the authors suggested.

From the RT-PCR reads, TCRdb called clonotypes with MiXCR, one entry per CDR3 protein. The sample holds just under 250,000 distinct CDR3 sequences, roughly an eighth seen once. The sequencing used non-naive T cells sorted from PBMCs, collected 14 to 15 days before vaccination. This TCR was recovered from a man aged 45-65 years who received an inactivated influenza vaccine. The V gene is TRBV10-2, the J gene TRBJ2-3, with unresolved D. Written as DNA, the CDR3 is TGCGCCAGCAGTGAGCGACGGAATCCAGCAGATACGCAGTATTTT. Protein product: CASSERRNPADTQYF.